This is a list of T cell receptor beta chains from one sample in a study of blood T cell repertoires in COVID-19. TCRdb keeps only in-frame clones here, not all; method: immunoSEQ multiplex PCR. The repertoire consists of around 120,000 clones, with 75% to 90% occurring once and the leading ten covering around 1.9%. The material sequenced was peripheral blood. The receptors here all came from a man between 65 and 80 years old with acute or convalescent COVID-19. Both conserved end residues are part of each CDR3. The D gene is left open where the match is weak. A row's size may be missing; if present it is once, few, many or a size class.

NA	NA	TRBV27	TRBJ1-5	CASGRQHNQPQHF	TGTGCATCGGGGAGGCAGCACAATCAGCCCCAGCATTTT
NA	NA	TRBV6-5	TRBJ1-1	CASSYLPGINTEAFF	TGTGCCAGCAGTTACCTGCCGGGGATTAACACTGAAGCTTTCTTT
TRBD1	NA	TRBV24-1	TRBJ2-3	CATSDPAGGDTQYF	TGTGCCACCAGTGATCCCGCAGGGGGAGATACGCAGTATTTT
NA	NA	TRBV30	TRBJ2-2	CAWREGSNTGELFF	TGTGCCTGGAGGGAGGGATCGAACACCGGGGAGCTGTTTTTT
NA	once	TRBV10-3	TRBJ1-3	CAVTGKSSGNTIYF	TGTGCCGTAACAGGGAAGAGCTCTGGAAACACCATATATTTT
TRBD1	once	TRBV11-1	TRBJ1-1	CASSFRQGSGAFF	TGTGCCAGCAGCTTCCGACAGGGAAGTGGTGCTTTCTTT
TRBD2	NA	TRBV10-1	TRBJ2-5	CASSESLAGRETQYF	TGCGCCAGCAGTGAGTCCCTAGCGGGGAGGGAGACCCAGTACTTC
NA	NA	TRBV4-1	TRBJ1-3	CASSQDIRQATHSGNTIYF	TGCGCCAGCAGCCAAGATATTCGACAGGCCACCCACTCTGGAAACACCATATATTTT
TRBD1	NA	TRBV5-1	TRBJ2-2	CASSSRGTGRGTGELFF	TGCGCCAGCAGTAGCCGAGGGACAGGGAGGGGCACCGGGGAGCTGTTTTTT
NA	NA	TRBV4-1	TRBJ1-5	CASSQGRGTNQPQHF	TGCGCCAGCAGCCAAGGGCGGGGTACCAATCAGCCCCAGCATTTT
NA	NA	TRBV6-5	TRBJ1-1	CASTLSMNTEAFF	TGTGCCAGCACACTTAGCATGAACACTGAAGCTTTCTTT
NA	NA	TRBV5-4	TRBJ2-1	CASSPEGTLKNEQFF	TGTGCCAGCAGCCCTGAGGGGACTCTGAAAAATGAGCAGTTCTTC
TRBD2	NA	TRBV6-1	TRBJ2-7	CASSEGPGGNEQYF	TGTGCCAGCAGTGAAGGGCCCGGGGGGAACGAGCAGTACTTC
NA	once	TRBV5-1	TRBJ1-4	CASSPGVGEKLFF	TGCGCCAGCAGCCCCGGGGTGGGTGAAAAACTGTTTTTT
NA	NA	TRBV5-1	TRBJ1-3	CASSLAGGFSGNTIYF	TGCGCCAGCAGCTTGGCGGGGGGGTTTTCTGGAAACACCATATATTTT
NA	NA	TRBV6-2/TRBV6-3	TRBJ1-5	CASSYTAPGGNQPQHF	TGTGCCAGCAGTTACACGGCGCCGGGAGGGAATCAGCCCCAGCATTTT
TRBD1	NA	TRBV5-1	TRBJ1-2	CASSQAGQGSFTFPYGYTF	TGCGCCAGCAGCCAAGCGGGACAGGGGTCATTCACGTTTCCCTATGGCTACACCTTC
NA	few	TRBV29-1	TRBJ2-4	CSVLQDVKNIQYF	TGCAGCGTTTTACAGGACGTTAAAAACATTCAGTACTTC
NA	NA	TRBV5-6	TRBJ1-2	CASSLPEGGYTF	TGTGCCAGCAGCTTGCCGGAGGGTGGCTACACCTTC
TRBD1	NA	TRBV11-2	TRBJ2-3	CASSSRDRFTDTQYF	TGTGCCAGCAGCTCTAGGGACAGGTTTACAGATACGCAGTATTTT
NA	NA	TRBV5-3	TRBJ1-2	CARSHPAGHGYTF	TGTGCCAGAAGCCATCCCGCAGGTCATGGCTACACCTTC
NA	NA	TRBV5-1	TRBJ2-3	CASTPTGGYTQYF	TGCGCCAGCACCCCAACCGGTGGTTATACGCAGTATTTT
NA	NA	TRBV4-1	TRBJ2-4	CASSQDGTPEQYF	TGCGCCAGCAGCCAAGACGGGACACCCGAACAGTACTTC
NA	NA	TRBV28	TRBJ2-5	CASTPFGVRGVGETQYF	TGTGCCAGCACCCCTTTCGGGGTACGCGGGGTCGGAGAGACCCAGTACTTC
TRBD2	NA	TRBV29-1	TRBJ2-5	CSVETLSGGIETQYF	TGCAGCGTTGAGACATTAAGCGGGGGGATCGAGACCCAGTACTTC
TRBD1	NA	TRBV11-1	TRBJ2-3	CASSPRTGVRADTQYF	TGTGCCAGCAGCCCAAGGACAGGGGTGAGGGCAGATACGCAGTATTTT
TRBD1	NA	TRBV5-1	TRBJ1-2	CASSSGQGNYGYTF	TGCGCCAGCAGCTCCGGACAGGGGAACTATGGCTACACCTTC
NA	once	TRBV9	TRBJ1-1	CASSYLNTEAFF	TGTGCCAGCAGCTATCTGAACACTGAAGCTTTCTTT
NA	few	TRBV5-1	TRBJ2-2	CASSMNSGTSNTGELFF	TGCGCCAGCAGCATGAATTCCGGGACATCGAACACCGGGGAGCTGTTTTTT
NA	few	TRBV12-5	TRBJ1-5	CASGLDTGLNQPQHF	TGTGCTAGTGGTTTGGATACAGGGCTTAATCAGCCCCAGCATTTT
NA	NA	TRBV19	TRBJ2-5	CASSIGGGKTQYF	TGTGCCAGTAGTATAGGGGGCGGGAAGACCCAGTACTTC
TRBD2	many	TRBV4-2	TRBJ2-3	CASSQEPSGGRTDTQYF	TGTGCCAGCAGCCAAGAACCCAGCGGGGGCCGCACAGATACGCAGTATTTT
NA	NA	TRBV7-3	TRBJ2-6	CASRGGTAFGANVLTF	TGTGCCAGCAGGGGAGGTACTGCGTTCGGGGCCAACGTCCTGACTTTC
NA	NA	TRBV5-1	TRBJ2-7	CASSGGGSAYEQYF	TGCGCCAGCAGCGGGGGGGGCTCGGCCTACGAGCAGTACTTC
TRBD1	NA	TRBV27	TRBJ2-7	CASSFARLGTALSYEQYF	TGTGCCAGCAGTTTCGCACGGTTAGGGACAGCCCTATCCTACGAGCAGTACTTC
NA	NA	TRBV14	TRBJ1-5	CASSQAGFNQPQHF	TGTGCCAGCAGCCAAGCAGGGTTTAATCAGCCCCAGCATTTT
TRBD1	once	TRBV30	TRBJ1-1	CAWNLDRGRAFF	TGTGCCTGGAACCTTGACAGGGGGCGAGCTTTCTTT
NA	NA	TRBV4-2	TRBJ2-3	CASSERPYGTDTQYF	TGTGCCAGCAGCGAGAGGCCGTATGGCACAGATACGCAGTATTTT
TRBD1	NA	TRBV9	TRBJ1-2	CASSPRTGQGDYGYTF	TGTGCCAGCAGCCCGCGGACAGGTCAGGGGGACTATGGCTACACCTTC
TRBD1	NA	TRBV6-5	TRBJ2-1	CASSNGATGGWEQFF	TGTGCCAGCAGTAACGGGGCGACAGGGGGCTGGGAGCAGTTCTTC
NA	NA	TRBV18	TRBJ1-3	CASSPTDSSGNTIYF	TGTGCCAGCTCACCAACTGACAGCTCTGGAAACACCATATATTTT
TRBD2	NA	TRBV4-2	TRBJ2-5	CASSQDLQGGETQYF	TGTGCCAGCAGCCAAGACTTGCAGGGAGGGGAGACCCAGTACTTC